This TCR beta chain came from a study of T cell repertoires in cytomegalovirus infection. The CDR3 has 15 residues. Trimming took 1 base from V and 4 from J, leaving 9 bases between them. Germline V CDR1 and CDR2: SGHDT, YYEEEE. Concerning this clonotype: The antigen is not known.

Broader study findings: Totalled public TCR beta family frequency picked out people who carried CMV plus the relevant HLA. CMV-specific TCR beta clonotypes restricted by HLA-C were the ones dominating the ex vivo response.

TCRdb ran MiXCR on the reads and lists one entry per CDR3 protein. The sample holds under 350,000 distinct CDR3 sequences, around 9.5% seen once. This sequence originates from a human donor in good health (CMV status not recorded). Some clones in this sample may be carry-over from other donors' samples. The rearrangement joins TRBV5-6 to TRBJ1-6; no firm D call. The sample consisted of PBMCs. The CDR3 protein is CASSLRAAYNSPLHF. CDR3 DNA sequence: TGTGCCAGCAGCTTGCGAGCAGCATATAATTCACCCCTCCACTTT. The full variable domain, completed using reference TRBV5-6 and TRBJ1-6, is DAGVTQSPTHLIKTRGQQVTLRCSPKSGHDTVSWYQQALGQGPQFIFQYYEEEERQRGNFPDRFSGHQFPNYSSELNVNALLLGDSALYLCASSLRAAYNSPLHFGNGTRLTVT.